Sequencing of this T cell receptor beta chain was carried out in a study of type 1 regulatory T cells (dated by TCRdb to 2020 to 2023). Turning to the overall study: The study characterized an in vitro protocol that generated a Tr1-enriched, alloantigen-specific CD4 T cell product named T-allo10. T-allo10 was being tested clinically in patients with hematological malignancies who were undergoing allogeneic hematopoietic stem cell transplantation.

In the case of this clonotype: Its recognized antigen is unknown. Qualities for individual bases were not recorded, and no much larger clone is one base off.

Broad study findings and their caveats: A more restricted TCR repertoire was observed in Tr1 cells than in non-Tr1 cells, and this restriction was interpreted in the study as alloantigen-induced clonal expansion.

The germline V gene (reference sequence) supplies CDR1 MNHNY and CDR2 SVGAGI. The junction carries 16 bases between V and J, which are trimmed by 6 bases and 5 bases respectively. The CDR3 runs 15 residues from the cysteine to the phenylalanine. Only CDR3 DNA remains: 45 bases, in frame from the first base. The sample was run on an Illumina MiSeq. TCRdb's own reprocessing of the public reads used fastp at Q25 and MiXCR and kept productive beta chains. Rows are combined by CDR3 protein, so each entry shows the most common genes and DNA. The sample profile shows about 62,000 distinct CDR3 sequences; over 50% of them were found once. The ten largest clones represent 1.8% of the sample.

This TCR came from a human donor in good health. This receptor chain uses TRBV6-6 and TRBJ2-2, with the D gene call left open. The sample taken for sequencing was cultured non-Tr1 T cells, either the whole culture or a sorted T cell fraction (not recorded which). This specimen's cell subset or site label, interpreted: non-Tr1 population from the T-allo10 product. The sequenced DNA is TGTGCCAGCAGACCGCCGGGCCGCATAACCGGGGAGCTGTTTTTT. It is translated as CASRPPGRITGELFF.